This T cell receptor beta chain was recovered during a study of shared clonotypes between healthy human individuals. Study-level findings and limits: Lower generation probabilities were found for non-shared clonotypes than for those shared by all four donors. Sharing across four donors was highest in naive CD4 (approximately 5%) and lowest in memory CD8 (roughly 0.4%).

Under the authors' procedure: ImmunoSEQ sequences covered only the junction and lacked quality scores; filtering therefore differed. Assay used: immunoSEQ multiplex PCR; TCRdb lists only in-frame clones, some missing. The DNA was the basis for D and trimming; V, J and clone size are from that table. The sample includes under 2,000,000 clones, about 94% of them seen just once. The naive CD8 fraction comprised CD45RO-negative cells positively selected for CCR7 and excluded terminally differentiated effector memory CD45RA+ cells. Adult donors, all healthy and HIV-negative, had no recent acute infections or vaccinations. Remarks on this clone: As yet, its antigen is unknown.

The CDR3 covers 16 residues. The germline V gene has CDR1 LGHNA and CDR2 YNFKEQ. With 0 bases clipped from V and 7 bases from J, the junction kept 7 bases outside the gene matches. The specimen sequenced was naive CD8+ T cells sorted from blood. The receptor comes from a man aged 18 to 30 in good health. The rearrangement links TRBV4-2 to TRBJ2-1; 9 bases line up with TRBD1. CDR3 region: CASSQDPGQGRNEQFF. CDR3 bases: TGTGCCAGCAGCCAAGACCCGGGACAGGGCCGGAATGAGCAGTTCTTC.